This TCR beta chain was observed in a study of CD8+CD57+ T cells in acquired aplastic anemia. Study overall: On average, sorted CD4+ and CD8+ cells gave about 2.9 ug of DNA. There were 11 million or so reads, on average, for CD4+ cells from healthy donors. Overall study results and limits: Sharing between patients and controls was observed for around 30 CD8+ CDR3 sequences. Patient and control CD8+ Simpson's diversity was not significantly different.

This CDR3 region has 13 residues. CDR1 and CDR2 (germline): SQVTM, ANQGSEA. With 6 bases removed from V and 3 bases from J, the gap between germline ends came to 15 bases. Concerning this clonotype itself: Antigen unknown.

Genomic DNA, the template, was used for profiling of the TCR beta VDJ and CDR3. TCRdb itself ran the reads through MiXCR, one entry per CDR3 protein. The sample has around 200,000 distinct CDR3 sequences, about 59% seen once. The source material was sorted CD4+, CD8+, or CD8+CD57+ T cells (not recorded which) from PBMCs. V and J are TRBV29-1 and TRBJ2-7; TRBD2 is a possible D gene (5 bases). This receptor was identified in a human donor in good health. CDR3 sequence (DNA): TGCAGCGTGACGGACTCTACCGACTACGAGCAGTACTTC. Protein sequence: CSVTDSTDYEQYF.